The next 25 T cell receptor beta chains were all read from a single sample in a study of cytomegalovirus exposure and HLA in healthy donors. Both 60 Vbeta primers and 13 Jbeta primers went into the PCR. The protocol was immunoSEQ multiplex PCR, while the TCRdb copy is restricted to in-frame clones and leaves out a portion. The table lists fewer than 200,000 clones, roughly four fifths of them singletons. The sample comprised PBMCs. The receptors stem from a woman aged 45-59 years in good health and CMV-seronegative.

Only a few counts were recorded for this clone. The CDR3 region is CASSSGTSGLNEQYF. Here the CDR3 DNA reads TGTGCCAGTAGCAGTGGGACTAGCGGTCTTAACGAGCAGTACTTC. V usage is TRBV19 and J usage is TRBJ2-7, with 11 bases identical to TRBD2. V gave up 6 bases and J gave up 5 bases; unmatched junction bases: 9. There are 15 residues in the CDR3. Germline V gene lookup returns CDR1 LNHDA and CDR2 SQIVND (reference sequence). The whole variable domain, filled in from reference TRBV19 and TRBJ2-7, reads DGGITQSPKYLFRKEGQNVTLSCEQNLNHDAMYWYRQDPGQGLRLIYYSQIVNDFQKGDIAEGYSVSREKKESFPLTVTSAQKNPTAFYLCASSSGTSGLNEQYFGPGTRLTVT.

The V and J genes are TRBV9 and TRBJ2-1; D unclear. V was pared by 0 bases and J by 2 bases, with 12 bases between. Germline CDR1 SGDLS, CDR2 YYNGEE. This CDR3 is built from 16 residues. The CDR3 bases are TGTGCCAGCAGCGTAGTCGGGTTCCAAGCCTACAATGAGCAGTTCTTC. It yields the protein CASSVVGFQAYNEQFF.

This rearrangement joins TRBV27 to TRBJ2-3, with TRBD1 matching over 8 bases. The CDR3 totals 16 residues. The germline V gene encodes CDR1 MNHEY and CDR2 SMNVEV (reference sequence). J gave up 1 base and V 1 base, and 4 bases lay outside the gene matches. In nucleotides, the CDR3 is TGTGCCAGCAGTTTATTGGCAGGGGGCGGCACAGATACGCAGTATTTT. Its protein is CASSLLAGGGTDTQYF.

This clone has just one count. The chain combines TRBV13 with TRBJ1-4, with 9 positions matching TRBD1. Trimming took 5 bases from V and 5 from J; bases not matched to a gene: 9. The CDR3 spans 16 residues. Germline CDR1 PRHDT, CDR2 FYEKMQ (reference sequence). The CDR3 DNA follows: TGTGCCAGCAGCCTTACAGGGGGCATTTCGAATGAAAAACTGTTTTTT. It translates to CASSLTGGISNEKLFF.

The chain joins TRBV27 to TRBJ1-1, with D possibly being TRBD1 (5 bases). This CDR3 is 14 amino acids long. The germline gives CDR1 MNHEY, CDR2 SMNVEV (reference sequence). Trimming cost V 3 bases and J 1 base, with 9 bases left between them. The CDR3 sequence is CASSLEGPNTEAFF. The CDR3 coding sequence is TGTGCCAGCAGTTTGGAGGGACCGAACACTGAAGCTTTCTTT.

CDR3 sequence (DNA): TGTGCCAGCAGTTTTCTGGCAGGGACTACCTCCTACGAGCAGTACTTC. This gives the protein CASSFLAGTTSYEQYF. This chain uses TRBV28 with TRBJ2-7, with 7 positions matching TRBD2. V was clipped by 3 bases and J by 0 bases; unmatched bases: 8. CDR1 is MDHEN, CDR2 SYDVKM, per germline. This CDR3 contains 16 residues. The full variable domain, with the rest looked up from reference TRBV28 and TRBJ2-7, is DVKVTQSSRYLVKRTGEKVFLECVQDMDHENMFWYRQDPGLGLRLIYFSYDVKMKEKGDIPEGYSVSREKKERFSLILESASTNQTSMYLCASSFLAGTTSYEQYFGPGTRLTVT.

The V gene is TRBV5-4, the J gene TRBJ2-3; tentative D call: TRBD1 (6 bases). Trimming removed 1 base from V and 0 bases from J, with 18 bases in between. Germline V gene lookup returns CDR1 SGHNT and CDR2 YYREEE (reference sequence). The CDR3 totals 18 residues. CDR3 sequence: CASSLYYGGRRSTDTQYF. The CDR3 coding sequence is TGTGCCAGCAGCTTGTATTATGGGGGCCGTAGAAGCACAGATACGCAGTATTTT.

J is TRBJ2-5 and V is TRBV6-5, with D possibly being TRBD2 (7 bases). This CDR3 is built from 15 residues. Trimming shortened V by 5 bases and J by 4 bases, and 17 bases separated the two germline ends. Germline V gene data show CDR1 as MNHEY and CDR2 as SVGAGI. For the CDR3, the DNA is TGTGCCAGCAGTCCTGGACAGAGGGGGGGAGAGACCCAGTACTTC. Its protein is CASSPGQRGGETQYF.

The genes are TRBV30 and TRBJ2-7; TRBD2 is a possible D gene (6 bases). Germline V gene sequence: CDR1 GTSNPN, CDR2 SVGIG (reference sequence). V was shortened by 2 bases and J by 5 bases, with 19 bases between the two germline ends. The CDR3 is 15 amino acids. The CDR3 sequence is CAWSRGWDSTNEQYF. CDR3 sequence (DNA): TGTGCCTGGAGTCGAGGTTGGGACTCGACTAACGAGCAGTACTTC.

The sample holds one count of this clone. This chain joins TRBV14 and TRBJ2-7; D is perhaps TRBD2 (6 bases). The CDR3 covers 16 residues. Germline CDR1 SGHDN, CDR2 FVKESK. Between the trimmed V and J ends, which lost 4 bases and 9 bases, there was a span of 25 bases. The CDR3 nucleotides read TGTGCCAGCAGCCTTGGGGTTAGGGACCGGGAGTTTAGGCAGTACTTC. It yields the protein CASSLGVRDREFRQYF.

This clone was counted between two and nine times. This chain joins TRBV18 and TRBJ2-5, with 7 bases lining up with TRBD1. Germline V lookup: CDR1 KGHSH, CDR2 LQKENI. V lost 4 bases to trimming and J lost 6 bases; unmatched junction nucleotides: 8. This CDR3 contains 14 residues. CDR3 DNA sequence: TGTGCCAGCTCACTGAGACAGGGTGAGAAGACCCAGTACTTC. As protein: CASSLRQGEKTQYF.

The CDR3 sequence: CASSDPRGRKGPGELFF. For the CDR3, the DNA is TGTGCCAGCAGCGATCCCAGGGGGCGCAAAGGGCCCGGGGAGCTGTTTTTT. The V call is TRBV2, the J call TRBJ2-2, with 8 bases identical to TRBD1. Germline CDR1 reads SNHLY; CDR2 reads FYNNEI. The junction had 15 bases not matched to a gene; V was cut back by 6 bases and J by 6 bases. The length of the CDR3 is 17 residues.

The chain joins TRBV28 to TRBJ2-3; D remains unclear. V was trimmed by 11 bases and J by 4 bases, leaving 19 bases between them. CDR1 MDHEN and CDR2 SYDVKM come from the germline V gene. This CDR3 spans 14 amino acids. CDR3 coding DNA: TGTGCCCTTGCCTTAACCAACCGGGCAGATACGCAGTATTTT. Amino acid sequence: CALALTNRADTQYF. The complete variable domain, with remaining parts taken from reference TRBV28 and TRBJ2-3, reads DVKVTQSSRYLVKRTGEKVFLECVQDMDHENMFWYRQDPGLGLRLIYFSYDVKMKEKGDIPEGYSVSREKKERFSLILESASTNQTSMYLCALALTNRADTQYFGPGTRLTVL.

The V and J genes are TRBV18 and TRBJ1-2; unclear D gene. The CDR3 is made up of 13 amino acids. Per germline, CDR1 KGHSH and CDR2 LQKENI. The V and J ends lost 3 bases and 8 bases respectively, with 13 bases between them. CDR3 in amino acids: CASSPTQEGGYTF. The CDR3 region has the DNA TGTGCCAGCTCACCTACCCAGGAGGGAGGCTACACCTTC. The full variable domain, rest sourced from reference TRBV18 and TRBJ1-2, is NAGVMQNPRHLVRRRGQEARLRCSPMKGHSHVYWYRQLPEEGLKFMVYLQKENIIDESGMPKERFSAEFPKEGPSILRIQQVVRGDSAAYFCASSPTQEGGYTFGSGTRLTVV.

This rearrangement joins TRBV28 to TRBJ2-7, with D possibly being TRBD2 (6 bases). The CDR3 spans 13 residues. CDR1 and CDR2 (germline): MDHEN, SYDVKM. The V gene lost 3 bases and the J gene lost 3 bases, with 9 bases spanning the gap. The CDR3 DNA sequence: TGTGCCAGCAGTTTCGGGGGAGTCTACGAGCAGTACTTC. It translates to CASSFGGVYEQYF.

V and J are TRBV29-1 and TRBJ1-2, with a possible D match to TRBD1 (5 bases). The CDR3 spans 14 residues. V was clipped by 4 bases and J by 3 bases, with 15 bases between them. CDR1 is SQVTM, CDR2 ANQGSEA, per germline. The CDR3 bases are TGCAGCGTTGGTCACAGGCATGGGGACTATGGCTACACCTTC. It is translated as CSVGHRHGDYGYTF.

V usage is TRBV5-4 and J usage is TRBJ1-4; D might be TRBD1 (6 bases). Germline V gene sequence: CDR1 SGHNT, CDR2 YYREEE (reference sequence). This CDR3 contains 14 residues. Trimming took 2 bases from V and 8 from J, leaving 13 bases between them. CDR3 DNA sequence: TGTGCCAGCAGCTTCAGGGGCAGTAAGGAAAAACTGTTTTTT. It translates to CASSFRGSKEKLFF.

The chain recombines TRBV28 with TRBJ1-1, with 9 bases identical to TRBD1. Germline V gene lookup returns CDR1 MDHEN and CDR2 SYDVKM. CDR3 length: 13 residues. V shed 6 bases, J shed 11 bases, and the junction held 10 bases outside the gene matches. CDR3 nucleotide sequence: TGTGCCAGCAGCCCGACAGGGGGAAATTTGGCTTTCTTT. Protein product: CASSPTGGNLAFF.

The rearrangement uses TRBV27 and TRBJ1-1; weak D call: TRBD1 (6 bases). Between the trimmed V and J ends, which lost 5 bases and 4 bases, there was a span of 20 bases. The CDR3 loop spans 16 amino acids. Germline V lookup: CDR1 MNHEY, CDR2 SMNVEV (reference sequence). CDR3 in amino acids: CASSTTRKGGSTEAFF. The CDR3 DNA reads TGTGCCAGCAGTACAACGAGAAAGGGGGGGAGCACTGAAGCTTTCTTT.

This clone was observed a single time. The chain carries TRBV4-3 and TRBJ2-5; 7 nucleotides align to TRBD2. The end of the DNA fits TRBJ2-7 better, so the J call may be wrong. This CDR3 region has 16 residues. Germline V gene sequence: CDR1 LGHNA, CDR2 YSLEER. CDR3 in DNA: TGCGCCAGCAGCCAAAGCACTCGCGGGGGCTCCTACGAGCAGTACTTC. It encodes CASSQSTRGGSYEQYF.

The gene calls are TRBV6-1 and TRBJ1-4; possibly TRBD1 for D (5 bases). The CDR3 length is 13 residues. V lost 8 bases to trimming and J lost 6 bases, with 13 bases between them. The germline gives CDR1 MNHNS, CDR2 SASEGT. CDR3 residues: CASRTGPDEKLFF. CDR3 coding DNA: TGTGCCAGCCGAACAGGACCTGATGAAAAACTGTTTTTT.

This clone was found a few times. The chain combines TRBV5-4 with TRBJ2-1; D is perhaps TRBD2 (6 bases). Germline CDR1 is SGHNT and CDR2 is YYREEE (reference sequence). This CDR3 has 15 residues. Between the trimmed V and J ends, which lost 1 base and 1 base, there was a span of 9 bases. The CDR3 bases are TGTGCCAGCAGCTTGTTAGCGGAGTCCTACAATGAGCAGTTCTTC. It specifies CASSLLAESYNEQFF.

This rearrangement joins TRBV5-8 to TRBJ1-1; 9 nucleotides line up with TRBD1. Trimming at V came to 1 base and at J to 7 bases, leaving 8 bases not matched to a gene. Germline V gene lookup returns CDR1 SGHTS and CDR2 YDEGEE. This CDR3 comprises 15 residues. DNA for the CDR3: TGTGCCAGCAGCTTGCCGGGACAGGGCCGTGGTGAAGCTTTCTTT. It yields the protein CASSLPGQGRGEAFF.

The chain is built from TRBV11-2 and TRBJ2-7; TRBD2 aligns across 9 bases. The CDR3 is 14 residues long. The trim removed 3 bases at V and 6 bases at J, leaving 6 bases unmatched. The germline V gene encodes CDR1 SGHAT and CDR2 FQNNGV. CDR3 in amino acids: CASSFRGGAGEQYF. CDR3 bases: TGTGCCAGCAGCTTTCGCGGGGGGGCCGGCGAGCAGTACTTC.

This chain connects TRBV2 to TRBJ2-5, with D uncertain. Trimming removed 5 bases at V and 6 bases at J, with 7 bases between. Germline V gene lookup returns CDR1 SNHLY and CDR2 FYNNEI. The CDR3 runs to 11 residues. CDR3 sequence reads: CASSFQKTQYF. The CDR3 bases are TGTGCCAGCAGTTTCCAGAAGACCCAGTACTTC.